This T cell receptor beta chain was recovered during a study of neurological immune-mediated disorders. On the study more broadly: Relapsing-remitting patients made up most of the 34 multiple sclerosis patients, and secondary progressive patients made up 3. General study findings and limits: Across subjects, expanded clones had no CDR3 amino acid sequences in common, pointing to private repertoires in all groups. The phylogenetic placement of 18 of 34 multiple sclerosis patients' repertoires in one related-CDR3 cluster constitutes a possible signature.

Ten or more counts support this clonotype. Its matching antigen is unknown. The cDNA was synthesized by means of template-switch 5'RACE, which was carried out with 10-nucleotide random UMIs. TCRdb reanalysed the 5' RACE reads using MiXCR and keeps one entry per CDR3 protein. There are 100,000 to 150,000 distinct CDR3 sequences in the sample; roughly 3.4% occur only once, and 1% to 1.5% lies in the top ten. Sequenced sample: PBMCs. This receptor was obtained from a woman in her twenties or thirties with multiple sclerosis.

CDR3 loop: CSARGVQGGGELFF. The CDR3 DNA reads as TGCAGTGCTAGAGGAGTGCAGGGGGGCGGGGAGCTGTTTTTT. This chain links TRBV20-1 with TRBJ2-2, with D perhaps matching TRBD1 (7 bases). V lost 1 base to trimming and J lost 7 bases, with 13 bases between them. Germline CDR1 reads DFQATT; CDR2 reads SNEGSKA (reference sequence). The CDR3 length is 14 residues.